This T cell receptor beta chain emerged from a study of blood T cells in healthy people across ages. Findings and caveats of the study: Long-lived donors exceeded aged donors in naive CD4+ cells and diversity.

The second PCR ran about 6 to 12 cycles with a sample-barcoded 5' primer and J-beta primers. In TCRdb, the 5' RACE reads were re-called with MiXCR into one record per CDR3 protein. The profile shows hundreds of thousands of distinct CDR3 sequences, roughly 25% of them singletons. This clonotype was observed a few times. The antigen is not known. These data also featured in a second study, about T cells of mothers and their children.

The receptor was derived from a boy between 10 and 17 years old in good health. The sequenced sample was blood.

The CDR3 bases are TGTGCCAGCAGCGAAGACGGAGCTGAGGACATTCAGTACTTC. Amino acids: CASSEDGAEDIQYF. The J gene is TRBJ2-4, the V gene TRBV6-5; D gene uncertain. This CDR3 contains 14 residues. Germline-derived CDR1 and CDR2 are MNHEY and SVGAGI. V was cut by 6 bases and J by 8 bases, with 17 bases left in between.